The clone carrying this T cell receptor (beta chain) appeared a few times. No antigen is known for it. This entry comes from a study of T cells in narcolepsy. General study results and limits: Same-patient CSF and blood CD4+ T cell clonotypes included HCRT-specific and TRIB2-specific autoreactive ones. Healthy controls reportedly lacked the autoreactive clonotypes serially found in patients' blood.

Sequenced by immunoSEQ multiplex PCR; TCRdb stores in-frame clones only, minus some. The sample yields 31,000 or so clones, roughly 90% seen once. This CDR3 has 16 residues. CDR1 and CDR2 from the germline V gene are ENHRY and SYGVKD. V shed 6 bases and J 1 base; nucleotides not matched to a gene: 9. The receptor was isolated from a human donor with narcolepsy. V usage is TRBV10-3 and J usage is TRBJ1-1; 9 bases agree with TRBD1. The material sequenced was CD45RA- memory CD4+ T cells from PBMCs. The DNA of the CDR3 is TGTGCCATCAGGGGTCCCTGGGGACAGGGGAACACTGAAGCTTTCTTT. Translating it yields CAIRGPWGQGNTEAFF.